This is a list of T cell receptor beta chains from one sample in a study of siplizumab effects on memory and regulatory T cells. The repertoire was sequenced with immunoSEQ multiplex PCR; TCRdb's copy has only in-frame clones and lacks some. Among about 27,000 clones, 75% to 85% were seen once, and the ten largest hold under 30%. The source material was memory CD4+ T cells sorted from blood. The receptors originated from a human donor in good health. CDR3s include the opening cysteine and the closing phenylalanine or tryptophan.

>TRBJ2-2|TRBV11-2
CASSLTSGAGELFF
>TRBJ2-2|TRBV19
CASSPLQRNTGELFF
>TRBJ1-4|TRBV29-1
CSVARVGEKLFF
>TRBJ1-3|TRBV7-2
CASSLTRDRGNTIYF
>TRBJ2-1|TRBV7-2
CASSLDTGSYNEQFF
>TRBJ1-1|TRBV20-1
CSARWNTEAFF
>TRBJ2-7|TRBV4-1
CASSQEGGKSGRVRKYF
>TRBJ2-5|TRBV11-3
CASSSTGREETQYF
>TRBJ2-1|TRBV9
CASSAAGTGNTGTLFF
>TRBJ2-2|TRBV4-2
CASSPPLGGNRAYNTGELFF
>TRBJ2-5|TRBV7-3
CASSLEGLETQYF